This entry concerns a single T cell receptor (beta chain). Its specificity is unknown. These data originate in a study of a mutant IDH1 vaccine in newly diagnosed glioma. Study details: Former treatment meant radiotherapy, temozolomide, or both; the majority had gotten both. V12 fell at week 35 and V13, the study end, at week 47.

The study's findings and limits: Patients showed vaccine-induced immune responses at a rate of roughly 93%.

Time point specified: week 47, end of study. A 20-mer mutant IDH1 peptide at 300 ug was injected subcutaneously with topical imiquimod. The germline V gene has CDR1 SNHLY and CDR2 FYNNEI. CDR3 length: 15 amino acids. V was pared by 3 bases and J by 5 bases, with 16 bases between. Sequenced by immunoSEQ multiplex PCR; TCRdb stores in-frame clones only, minus some. The sample carries roughly 56,000 clones, 60% to 80% recorded once. Sequencing was performed on PBMCs, taken from a glioma patient whose treatment included an IDH1 peptide vaccine. The gene calls are TRBV2 and TRBJ2-5; D gene ambiguous. The sequence was obtained from a man between 50 and 59 years old with glioma. The CDR3, as DNA: TGTGCCAGCAGTGAGGACCTCTCATTAGGGGAGACCCAGTACTTC. Encoded protein: CASSEDLSLGETQYF.